This paragraph reports one T cell receptor beta chain. The antigen is undetermined. This sample was taken from a study of shared clonotypes between healthy human individuals. Study at large: Aged between 18 and 49, the donors were a couple of women and three men. Findings and caveats of the study: At large depth, rarefaction still showed sorted-subset sequencing to be incomplete. As a rule, naive subsets had a larger estimated richness than memory subsets.

Generated by immunoSEQ multiplex PCR, the TCRdb table keeps only in-frame clones and is missing some. The data contain 2.3 million or so clones, approximately 95% of them singletons. The origin of this receptor is a man aged 18 to 29 in good health. Some clones in this sample may be carry-over from other donors' samples. Sequenced input: naive CD4+ T cells from PBMCs. Noted subset: CD45RA+ positively selected.

The CDR3 coding sequence is TGTGCCATCAGTGAGTCGGTAGGGACCTCCTCTTACGAGCAGTACTTC. Amino acids: CAISESVGTSSYEQYF. The chain couples TRBV10-3 to TRBJ2-7; D could derive from TRBD1 or TRBD2 (5 bases each). Between the trimmed V and J ends, which lost 0 bases and 4 bases, there was a span of 16 bases. The CDR3 is 16 residues long. Per germline, CDR1 ENHRY and CDR2 SYGVKD.